This entry features one TCR beta chain sequence. This entry belongs to a study of blood T cell repertoires in COVID-19. The authors' processing: Reference gene primer amplification gave estimated nucleated cell counts. Assay: immunoSEQ multiplex PCR; the TCRdb copy retains only in-frame clones and omits some. That table furnishes V, J and clone size, whereas the DNA furnished D and trimming. The profile covers 100,000 to 150,000 clones, with about 86% appearing a single time and more than 2% taken by the ten largest. Material: peripheral blood. The sequence was obtained from a woman between 50 and 59 years old with acute or convalescent COVID-19.

As DNA, the CDR3 is TGTGCCAGCAGTGAATCGGGATACAGTACCTACGAGCAGTACTTC. Protein sequence: CASSESGYSTYEQYF. The V and J genes are TRBV25-1 and TRBJ2-7; weak D call: TRBD2 (5 bases). The V end was cut by 1 base, the J end by 2 bases, with 12 bases between. The CDR3 contains 15 residues. Germline assignment: CDR1 MGHDK and CDR2 SYGVNS.